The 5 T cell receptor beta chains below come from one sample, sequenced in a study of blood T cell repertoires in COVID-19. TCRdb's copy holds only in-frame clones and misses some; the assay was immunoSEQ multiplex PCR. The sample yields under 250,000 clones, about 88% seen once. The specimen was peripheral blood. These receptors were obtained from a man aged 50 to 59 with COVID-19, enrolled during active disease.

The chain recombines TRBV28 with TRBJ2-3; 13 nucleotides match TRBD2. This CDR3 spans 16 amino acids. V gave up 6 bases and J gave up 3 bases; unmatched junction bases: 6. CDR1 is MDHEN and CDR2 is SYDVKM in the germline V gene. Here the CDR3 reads CASRSTTSGGTDTQYF. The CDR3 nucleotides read TGTGCCAGCAGGAGCACGACTAGCGGGGGGACAGATACGCAGTATTTT.

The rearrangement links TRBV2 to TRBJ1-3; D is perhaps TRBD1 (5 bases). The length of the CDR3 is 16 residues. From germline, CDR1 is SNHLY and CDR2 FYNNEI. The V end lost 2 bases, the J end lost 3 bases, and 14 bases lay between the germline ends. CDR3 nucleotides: TGTGCCAGCAGTGAACTGATGCAGGGTTATGGAAACACCATATATTTT. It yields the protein CASSELMQGYGNTIYF.

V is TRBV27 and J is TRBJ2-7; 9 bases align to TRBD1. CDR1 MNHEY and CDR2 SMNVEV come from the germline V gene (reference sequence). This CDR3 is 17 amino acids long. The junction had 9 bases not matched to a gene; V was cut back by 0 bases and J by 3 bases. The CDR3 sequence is CASSLSAGRDRDYEQYF. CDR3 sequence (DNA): TGTGCCAGCAGTTTATCTGCGGGTCGGGACAGGGACTACGAGCAGTACTTC.

CDR3 nucleotide sequence: TGTGCCAGCGGAACCTCTAGCGGCGGGCAGTTCTTC. Translating gives CASGTSSGGQFF. The chain employs TRBV2 and TRBJ2-1, with 7 nucleotides matching TRBD2. This CDR3 has 12 amino acids. Germline values: CDR1 SNHLY, CDR2 FYNNEI. Germline trimming cut 8 bases from V and 12 bases from J; bases unmatched to any gene: 10.

The CDR3 bases are TGTGCCAGCAGTCCCGGGACAGCCTACGAGCAGTACTTC. Translation gives CASSPGTAYEQYF. The chain links TRBV6-5 to TRBJ2-7, with TRBD1 identical over 7 bases. Germline CDR1 reads MNHEY; CDR2 reads SVGAGI. The CDR3 spans 13 residues. Trimming took 5 bases from V and 2 from J; bases not matched to a gene: 3.